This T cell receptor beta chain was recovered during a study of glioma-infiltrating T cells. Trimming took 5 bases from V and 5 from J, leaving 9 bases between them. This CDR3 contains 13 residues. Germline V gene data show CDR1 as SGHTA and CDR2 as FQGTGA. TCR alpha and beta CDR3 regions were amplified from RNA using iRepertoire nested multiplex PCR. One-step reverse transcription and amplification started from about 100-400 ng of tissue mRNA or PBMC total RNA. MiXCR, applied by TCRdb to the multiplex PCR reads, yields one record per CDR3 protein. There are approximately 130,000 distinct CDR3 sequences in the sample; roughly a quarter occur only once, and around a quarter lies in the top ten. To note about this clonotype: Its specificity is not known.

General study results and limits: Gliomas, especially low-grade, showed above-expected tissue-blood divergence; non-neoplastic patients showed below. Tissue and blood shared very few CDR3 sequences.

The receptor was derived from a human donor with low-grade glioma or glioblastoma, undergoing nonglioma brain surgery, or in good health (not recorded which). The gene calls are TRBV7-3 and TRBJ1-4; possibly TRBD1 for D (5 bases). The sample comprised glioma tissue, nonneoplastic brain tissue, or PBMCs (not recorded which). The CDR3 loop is CASSKGPNEKLFF. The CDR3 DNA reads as TGTGCCAGCAGCAAGGGACCGAATGAAAAACTGTTTTTT.